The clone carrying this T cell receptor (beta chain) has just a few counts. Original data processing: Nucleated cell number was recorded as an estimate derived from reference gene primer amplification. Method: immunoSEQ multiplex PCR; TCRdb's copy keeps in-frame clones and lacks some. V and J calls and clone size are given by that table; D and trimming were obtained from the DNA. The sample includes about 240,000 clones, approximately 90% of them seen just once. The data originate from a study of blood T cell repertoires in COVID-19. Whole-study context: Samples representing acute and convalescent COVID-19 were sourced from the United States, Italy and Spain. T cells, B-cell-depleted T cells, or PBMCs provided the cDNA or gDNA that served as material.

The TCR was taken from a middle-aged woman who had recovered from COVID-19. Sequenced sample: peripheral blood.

Written as DNA, the CDR3 is TGTGCCAGCAGCCGGGAAAGGGGGGGTGAGCAGTTCTTC. Translated: CASSRERGGEQFF. The chain recombines TRBV6-2 or TRBV6-3 with TRBJ2-1, with D possibly matching TRBD2 (7 bases). Per germline, CDR1 MNHEY and CDR2 SVGEGT. V lost 6 bases, J lost 9 bases, and 15 bases lay in between. The CDR3 contains 13 residues.